This TCR beta chain was profiled in a study of shared clonotypes between healthy human individuals. CDR3 length equals 13 residues. The germline V gene has CDR1 SGDLS and CDR2 YYNGEE. V was shortened by 0 bases and J by 6 bases, with 9 bases between the two germline ends. This table comes from immunoSEQ multiplex PCR, and its TCRdb copy is limited to in-frame clones, with some not included. The repertoire holds roughly 2.2 million clones, with 93% as singletons. J is TRBJ1-2 and V is TRBV9, with unresolved D. Sample: naive CD4+ T cells from PBMCs. The subset is: CD45RA+ positively selected. The clonotype was recovered from a man younger than 30 in good health. Some clones in this sample may be carry-over from other donors' samples. This chain's CDR3 is CASSVEGRNGYTF. CDR3 nucleotides: TGTGCCAGCAGCGTAGAGGGTAGGAATGGCTACACCTTC.